This T cell receptor (beta chain) was retrieved from a study of CXCR3-negative and CXCR3-positive naive CD8 T cells. In the study overall: Approximately 130 million TRB reads in total, about 1.5 +/- 0.3 million per library.

About this clonotype itself: Antigen: not known.

The CDR3 totals 15 residues. Germline V gene lookup returns CDR1 SGHTA and CDR2 FQGTGA. Study outcomes and limitations: Naive subsets expressed similar surface CD5; TRB CDR3 features served to infer TCR strength. Hydrophobicity of TRB CDR3s was greater in CXCR3-positive naive cells than in CXCR3-negative naive cells.

In preparing the TRB cDNA libraries, 5' RACE with UMI labels was used. TCRdb reprocessed the 5' RACE reads and stores each CDR3 protein as one record, lacking DNA. This sample's clone table lists about 86,000 distinct CDR3 sequences. The chain is built from TRBV7-3 and TRBJ1-1. This receptor was taken from a human donor in good health. Some clones in this sample may be carry-over from other donors' samples. Sequencing used naive CXCR3+ CD8+ T cells from blood. Subset here: CD45RO-CCR7+CD27+CD95- naive CD8+ T cells expressing CXCR3 (TNR3+). The CDR3 loop is CASSLSPAGSTEAFF.